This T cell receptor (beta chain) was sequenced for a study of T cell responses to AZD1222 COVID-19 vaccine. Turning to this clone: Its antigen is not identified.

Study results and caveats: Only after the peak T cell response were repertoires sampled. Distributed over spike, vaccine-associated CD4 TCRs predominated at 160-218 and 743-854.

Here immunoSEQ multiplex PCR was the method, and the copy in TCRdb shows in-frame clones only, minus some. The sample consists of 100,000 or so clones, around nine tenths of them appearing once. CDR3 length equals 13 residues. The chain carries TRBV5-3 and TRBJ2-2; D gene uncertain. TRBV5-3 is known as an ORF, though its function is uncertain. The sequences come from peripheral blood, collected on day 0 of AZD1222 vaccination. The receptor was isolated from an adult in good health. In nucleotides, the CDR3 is TGTGCTCCAACCGGTAGACCCCACGGGGAGCTGTTTTTT. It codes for CAPTGRPHGELFF.